A selection of T cell receptor beta chains follows, all from one sample in a study of blood T cell repertoires in COVID-19. Assay: immunoSEQ multiplex PCR; the TCRdb copy retains only in-frame clones and omits some. The sample gives approximately 190,000 clones, under 85% of which show up once; roughly 6.6% is in the top ten. Input material: peripheral blood. These receptors were obtained from a woman in her forties with acute or convalescent COVID-19. Each CDR3 is given with its conserved first and last residue. Each record gives: V gene, clone size, J gene, D gene, CDR3 protein, CDR3 DNA. A D gene is named only where the DNA matches it firmly. A clone size is listed for some rows: how often the clone was seen (once, few, many), or a class if it is expanded.

v_gene: TRBV2
abundance: -
j_gene: TRBJ2-1
d_gene: -
CDR3aa: CATEVESRIGEQFF
CDR3nt: TGTGCCACTGAGGTGGAGAGTAGAATAGGTGAGCAGTTCTTC

v_gene: TRBV4-1
abundance: -
j_gene: TRBJ2-7
d_gene: -
CDR3aa: CASSQDPQTYEQYF
CDR3nt: TGCGCCAGCAGCCAAGATCCGCAGACCTACGAGCAGTACTTC

v_gene: TRBV4-1
abundance: -
j_gene: TRBJ1-2
d_gene: TRBD1
CDR3aa: CASSQEDRDAPLYGYTF
CDR3nt: TGCGCCAGCAGCCAAGAGGACAGGGACGCTCCTCTCTATGGCTACACCTTC

v_gene: TRBV4-1
abundance: -
j_gene: TRBJ2-5
d_gene: -
CDR3aa: CASSRAGRETQYF
CDR3nt: TGCGCCAGCAGCCGGGCGGGACGGGAGACCCAGTACTTC

v_gene: TRBV3-1/TRBV3-2
abundance: few
j_gene: TRBJ1-4
d_gene: -
CDR3aa: CASSRPIRGGARTNEKLFF
CDR3nt: TGTGCCAGCAGCCGTCCCATCCGGGGGGGGGCGCGAACTAATGAAAAACTGTTTTTT

v_gene: TRBV3-1/TRBV3-2
abundance: -
j_gene: TRBJ1-3
d_gene: -
CDR3aa: CASSQGARNTIYF
CDR3nt: TGTGCCAGCAGCCAAGGAGCTCGAAACACCATATATTTT

v_gene: TRBV27
abundance: -
j_gene: TRBJ1-6
d_gene: -
CDR3aa: CASSFSGDYISPLHF
CDR3nt: TGTGCCAGCAGTTTTTCCGGGGATTACATCTCACCCCTCCACTTT

v_gene: TRBV19
abundance: -
j_gene: TRBJ1-1
d_gene: -
CDR3aa: CASSPNMARGTEAFF
CDR3nt: TGTGCCAGTAGTCCAAATATGGCCCGGGGCACTGAAGCTTTCTTT

v_gene: TRBV28
abundance: -
j_gene: TRBJ1-2
d_gene: -
CDR3aa: CASSPTGMADYGYTF
CDR3nt: TGTGCCAGCAGCCCTACAGGGATGGCGGACTATGGCTACACCTTC

v_gene: TRBV5-1
abundance: -
j_gene: TRBJ2-3
d_gene: -
CDR3aa: CASSAGLPTDTQYF
CDR3nt: TGCGCCAGCAGCGCGGGACTCCCCACAGATACGCAGTATTTT

v_gene: TRBV5-4
abundance: -
j_gene: TRBJ2-7
d_gene: -
CDR3aa: CASSSQGTYEQYF
CDR3nt: TGTGCCAGCAGCTCTCAGGGGACCTACGAGCAGTACTTC

v_gene: TRBV4-1
abundance: -
j_gene: TRBJ2-7
d_gene: -
CDR3aa: CASSLGTGRYEQYF
CDR3nt: TGCGCCAGCAGCCTCGGGACGGGGAGGTACGAGCAGTACTTC

v_gene: TRBV2
abundance: -
j_gene: TRBJ2-2
d_gene: -
CDR3aa: CASSLIRDGELFF
CDR3nt: TGTGCCAGCAGTCTGATCCGCGACGGGGAGCTGTTTTTT